The rows below give T cell receptor beta chains drawn from one sample of a study of OX40 agonist ivuxolimab in advanced cancers. Generated by immunoSEQ multiplex PCR, the TCRdb table keeps only in-frame clones and is missing some. The sample has tens of thousands of clones, about 85% seen once. This specimen was CD4+ or CD8+ T cells sorted from blood, taken in a trial of the OX40 agonist ivuxolimab. The receptor source for this set is an adult with an advanced solid tumor such as melanoma, head and neck, liver or kidney cancer. Both conserved end residues are part of each CDR3. The D gene is left open where the match is weak. For some rows the clone size is stated as once, few or many, or as a class when expanded; others skip it.

>NA|NA|TRBJ2-1|TRBV9
CASSVGQSYNEQFF
TGTGCCAGCAGCGTAGGACAGTCCTACAATGAGCAGTTCTTC
>NA|NA|TRBJ1-3|TRBV18
CASSPRAGLSSGNTIYF
TGTGCCAGCTCACCACGAGCAGGGCTTAGCTCTGGAAACACCATATATTTT
>NA|NA|TRBJ2-1|TRBV5-4
CASSLVSDNEQFF
TGTGCCAGCAGCTTGGTGTCGGACAATGAGCAGTTCTTC
>NA|TRBD2|TRBJ2-5|TRBV27
CASSTNGGETQYF
TGTGCCAGCAGTACAAACGGGGGGGAGACCCAGTACTTC
>NA|NA|TRBJ1-1|TRBV19
CASTLGGGSEAFF
TGTGCCAGTACCCTCGGGGGGGGATCTGAAGCTTTCTTT
>NA|TRBD1|TRBJ1-3|TRBV5-5
CASTQHGQAGNTIYF
TGTGCCAGCACACAACACGGACAGGCTGGAAACACCATATATTTT
>NA|NA|TRBJ1-4|TRBV30
CAWEGAYQKLFF
TGTGCCTGGGAAGGGGCCTACCAAAAACTGTTTTTT
>NA|NA|TRBJ2-3|TRBV7-2
CASSLVGAPLVPEGDTQYF
TGTGCCAGCAGCTTAGTCGGGGCCCCACTAGTCCCGGAGGGGGATACGCAGTATTTT
>NA|NA|TRBJ1-5|TRBV6-1
CASRYSNQPQHF
TGTGCCAGCAGGTACAGCAATCAGCCCCAGCATTTT
>NA|TRBD2|TRBJ2-1|TRBV10-3
CAISDMTSGDYNEQFF
TGTGCCATCAGTGATATGACTAGCGGGGATTACAATGAGCAGTTCTTC
>NA|NA|TRBJ2-2|TRBV19
CATSRGRTNTGELFF
TGTGCCACTTCGCGGGGACGCACCAACACCGGGGAGCTGTTTTTT
>NA|NA|TRBJ1-4|TRBV28
CASGDSATNEKLFF
TGTGCCAGCGGCGATTCTGCAACTAATGAAAAACTGTTTTTT
>NA|TRBD1|TRBJ2-7|TRBV28
CASITRGPTGGTGYEQYF
TGTGCCAGCATCACCCGTGGACCGACAGGGGGTACAGGCTACGAGCAGTACTTC
>NA|NA|TRBJ2-1|TRBV10-3
CAISESGRDSEQFF
TGTGCCATCAGTGAGTCTGGGCGGGACAGTGAGCAGTTCTTC
>NA|NA|TRBJ2-7|TRBV7-5
CASATPHAREQYF
TGTGCCTCAGCAACCCCCCACGCGCGAGAGCAGTACTTC
>NA|NA|TRBJ1-5|TRBV27
CASSLARRQPQHF
TGTGCCAGCAGTTTGGCGCGGCGACAGCCCCAGCATTTT
>NA|NA|TRBJ1-5|TRBV28
CASSRTGGFYSNQPQHF
TGTGCCAGCAGTAGAACGGGGGGGTTCTATAGCAATCAGCCCCAGCATTTT
>once|NA|TRBJ2-2|TRBV11-1
CASSLADPFRELFF
TGTGCCAGCAGCTTAGCAGACCCATTCAGGGAGCTGTTTTTT
>NA|TRBD1|TRBJ2-2|TRBV7-6
CASSPQGANTGELFF
TGTGCCAGCAGTCCACAGGGGGCGAACACCGGGGAGCTGTTTTTT
>NA|TRBD1|TRBJ1-4|TRBV19
CASSITGTGEKLFF
TGTGCCAGTAGTATCACCGGGACAGGAGAAAAACTGTTTTTT
>NA|NA|TRBJ2-7|TRBV5-1
CASSHPGETLYEQYF
TGCGCCAGCAGCCATCCGGGGGAGACCTTATACGAGCAGTACTTC
>NA|NA|TRBJ1-2|TRBV4-1
CASSLLLGGIEAYGYTF
TGCGCCAGCAGCCTCCTCTTGGGAGGGATCGAAGCCTATGGCTACACCTTC